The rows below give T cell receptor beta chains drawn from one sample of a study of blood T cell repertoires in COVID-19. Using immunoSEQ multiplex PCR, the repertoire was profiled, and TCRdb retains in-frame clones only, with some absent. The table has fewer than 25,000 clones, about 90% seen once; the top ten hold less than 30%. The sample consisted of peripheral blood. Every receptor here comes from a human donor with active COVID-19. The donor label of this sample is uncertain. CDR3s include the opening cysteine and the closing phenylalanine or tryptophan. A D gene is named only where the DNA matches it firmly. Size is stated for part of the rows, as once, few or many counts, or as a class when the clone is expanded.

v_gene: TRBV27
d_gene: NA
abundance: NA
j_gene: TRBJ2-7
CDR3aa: CASSFISGKAASYEQYF
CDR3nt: TGTGCCAGCAGTTTTATTTCCGGAAAGGCGGCCTCCTACGAGCAGTACTTC

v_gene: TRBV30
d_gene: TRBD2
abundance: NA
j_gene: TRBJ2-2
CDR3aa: CAWSVWRGGANTGELFF
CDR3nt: TGTGCCTGGAGTGTTTGGCGGGGGGGCGCGAACACCGGGGAGCTGTTTTTT

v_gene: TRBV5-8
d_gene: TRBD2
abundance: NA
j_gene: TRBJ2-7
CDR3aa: CASSPGRVEYF
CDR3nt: TGTGCCAGCAGCCCCGGGAGGGTGGAGTACTTC

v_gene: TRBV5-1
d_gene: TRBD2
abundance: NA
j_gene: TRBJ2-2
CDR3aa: CASSLDGAGGRGELFF
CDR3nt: TGCGCCAGCAGCTTGGATGGAGCGGGGGGACGCGGGGAGCTGTTTTTT

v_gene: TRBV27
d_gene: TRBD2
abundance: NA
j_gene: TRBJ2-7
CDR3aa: CASSRGGSYEQYF
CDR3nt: TGTGCTAGCAGTCGGGGGGGCTCCTACGAGCAGTACTTC

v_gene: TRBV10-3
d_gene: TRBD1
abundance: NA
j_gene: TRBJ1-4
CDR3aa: CAITGGPSEKLFF
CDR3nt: TGTGCCATCACAGGGGGGCCCTCGGAAAAACTGTTTTTT

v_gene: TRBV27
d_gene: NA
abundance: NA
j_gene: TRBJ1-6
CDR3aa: CASANRGNSPLHF
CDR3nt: TGTGCCAGCGCAAATAGGGGGAATTCACCCCTCCACTTT

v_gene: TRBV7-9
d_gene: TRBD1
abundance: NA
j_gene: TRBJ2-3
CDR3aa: CASSGTGSTDTQYF
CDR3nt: TGTGCCAGCAGCGGGACAGGGTCCACAGATACGCAGTATTTT

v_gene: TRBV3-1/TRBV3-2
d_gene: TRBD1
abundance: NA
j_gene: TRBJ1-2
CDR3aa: CASSQGGQGALSYGYTF
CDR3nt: TGTGCCAGCAGCCAAGGGGGACAGGGGGCTCTTAGTTATGGCTACACCTTC

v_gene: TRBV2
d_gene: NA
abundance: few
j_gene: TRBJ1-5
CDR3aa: CASSGQTSNQPQHF
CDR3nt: TGTGCCAGCAGTGGACAAACAAGCAATCAGCCCCAGCATTTT

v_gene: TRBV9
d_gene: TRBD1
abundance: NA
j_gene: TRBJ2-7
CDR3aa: CASSPGTGVLYEQYF
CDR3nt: TGTGCCAGCAGTCCCGGGACAGGGGTCCTCTACGAGCAGTACTTC

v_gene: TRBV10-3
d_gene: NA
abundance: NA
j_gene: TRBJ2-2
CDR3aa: CAISEWMTGANTGELFF
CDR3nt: TGTGCCATCAGTGAGTGGATGACAGGCGCGAACACCGGGGAGCTGTTTTTT

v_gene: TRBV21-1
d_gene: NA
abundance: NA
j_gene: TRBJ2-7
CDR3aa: CASSKGPVSRNLYEQYF
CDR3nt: TGTGCCAGCAGCAAAGGCCCGGTTTCGAGGAACTTGTACGAGCAGTACTTC

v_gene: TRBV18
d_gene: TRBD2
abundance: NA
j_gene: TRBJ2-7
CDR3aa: CASSRGLAGASSYEQYF
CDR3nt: TGTGCCAGCTCAAGGGGACTAGCGGGAGCGAGCTCCTACGAGCAGTACTTC

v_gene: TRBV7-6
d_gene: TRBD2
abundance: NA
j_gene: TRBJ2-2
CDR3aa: CASSQGLAGHGELFF
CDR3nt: TGTGCCAGCAGCCAAGGACTAGCGGGTCATGGGGAGCTGTTTTTT

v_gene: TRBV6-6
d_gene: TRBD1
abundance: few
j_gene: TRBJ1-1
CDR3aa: CASSATGTVGAFF
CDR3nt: TGTGCCAGCAGCGCTACAGGGACAGTGGGTGCTTTCTTT

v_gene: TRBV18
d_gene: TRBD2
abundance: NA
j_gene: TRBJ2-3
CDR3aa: CASSPGRSGLVVDTQYF
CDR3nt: TGTGCCAGCTCACCGGGTCGATCGGGACTAGTAGTGGATACGCAGTATTTT

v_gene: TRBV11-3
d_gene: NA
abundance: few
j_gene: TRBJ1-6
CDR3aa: CASSNGQRQSPLHF
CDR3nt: TGTGCCAGCAGCAATGGACAGCGGCAATCACCCCTCCACTTT

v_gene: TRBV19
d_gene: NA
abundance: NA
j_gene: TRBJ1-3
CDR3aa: CASSNTRTARSGNTIYF
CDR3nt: TGTGCCAGTAGTAACACCCGGACAGCCCGCTCTGGAAACACCATATATTTT

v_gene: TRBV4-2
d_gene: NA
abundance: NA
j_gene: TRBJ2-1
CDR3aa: CASSVRDSAYNEQFF
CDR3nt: TGTGCCAGCAGCGTACGGGACTCTGCCTACAATGAGCAGTTCTTC

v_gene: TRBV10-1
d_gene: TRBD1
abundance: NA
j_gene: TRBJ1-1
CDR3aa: CASSETGVEGTEAFF
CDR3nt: TGCGCCAGCAGTGAAACAGGGGTTGAGGGGACTGAAGCTTTCTTT

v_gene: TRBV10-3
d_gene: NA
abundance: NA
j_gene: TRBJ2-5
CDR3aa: CAISEGESPETQYF
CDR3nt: TGTGCCATCAGTGAGGGGGAGTCCCCAGAGACCCAGTACTTC

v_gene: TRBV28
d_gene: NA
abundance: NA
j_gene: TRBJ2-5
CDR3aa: CASSLSSGLQETQYF
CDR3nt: TGTGCCAGCAGTCTGAGCAGCGGGCTCCAAGAGACCCAGTACTTC

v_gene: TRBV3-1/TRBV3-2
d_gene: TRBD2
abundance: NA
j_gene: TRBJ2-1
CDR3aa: CASSLWTRRNEQFF
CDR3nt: TGTGCCAGCAGCCTCTGGACTAGGAGGAATGAGCAGTTCTTC

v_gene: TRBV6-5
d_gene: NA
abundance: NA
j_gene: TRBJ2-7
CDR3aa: CASGGTGKYEQYF
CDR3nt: TGTGCCAGCGGCGGGACGGGAAAGTACGAGCAGTACTTC

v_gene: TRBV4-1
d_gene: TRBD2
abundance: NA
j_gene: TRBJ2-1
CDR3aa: CASSQLAGGLNEQFF
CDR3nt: TGCGCCAGCAGCCAGCTAGCGGGGGGGCTAAATGAGCAGTTCTTC

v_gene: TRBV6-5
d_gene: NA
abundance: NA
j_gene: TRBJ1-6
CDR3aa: CASRQANSPLHF
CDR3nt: TGTGCCAGCAGGCAAGCTAATTCACCCCTCCACTTT

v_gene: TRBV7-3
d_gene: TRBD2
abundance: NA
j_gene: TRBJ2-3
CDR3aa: CASSRTSGSTDTQYF
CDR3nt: TGTGCCAGCAGCCGGACTAGCGGGTCCACAGATACGCAGTATTTT

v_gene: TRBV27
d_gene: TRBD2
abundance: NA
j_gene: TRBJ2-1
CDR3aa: CASSLGRERERSYNEQFF
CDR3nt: TGTGCCAGCAGTTTAGGGCGGGAGCGAGAGAGGTCCTACAATGAGCAGTTCTTC

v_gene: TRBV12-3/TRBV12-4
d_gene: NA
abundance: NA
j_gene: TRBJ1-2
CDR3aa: CASSLPTGNGYTF
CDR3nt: TGTGCCAGCAGTCTACCAACAGGCAATGGCTACACCTTC

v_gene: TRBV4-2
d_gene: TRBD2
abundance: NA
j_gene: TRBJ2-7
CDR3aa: CASSQDPSGGANEQYF
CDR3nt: TGTGCCAGCAGCCAAGACCCCAGCGGGGGGGCCAACGAGCAGTACTTC

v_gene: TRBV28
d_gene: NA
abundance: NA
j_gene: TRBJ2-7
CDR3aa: CASGQGFYEQYF
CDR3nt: TGTGCCAGCGGGCAGGGGTTCTACGAGCAGTACTTC

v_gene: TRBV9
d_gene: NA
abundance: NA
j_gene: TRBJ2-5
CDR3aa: CASSVGDKGREYHQTQYF
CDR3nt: TGTGCCAGCAGCGTAGGGGACAAAGGGCGGGAGTATCACCAGACCCAGTACTTC

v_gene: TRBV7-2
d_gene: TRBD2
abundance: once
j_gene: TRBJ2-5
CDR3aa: CASSLAGGFSETQYF
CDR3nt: TGTGCCAGCAGCTTAGCGGGGGGGTTTTCGGAGACCCAGTACTTC

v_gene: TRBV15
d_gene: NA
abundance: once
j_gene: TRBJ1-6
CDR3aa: CATRELSYNSPLHF
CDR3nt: TGTGCCACCCGCGAGCTCTCCTATAATTCACCCCTCCACTTT

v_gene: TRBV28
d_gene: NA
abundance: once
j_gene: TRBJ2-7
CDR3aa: CASTSWAGNFSYEQYF
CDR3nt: TGTGCCAGCACTTCGTGGGCAGGGAACTTCTCCTACGAGCAGTACTTC

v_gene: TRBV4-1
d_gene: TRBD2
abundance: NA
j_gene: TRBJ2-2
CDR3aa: CASSQDRTRSTGELFF
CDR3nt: TGCGCCAGCAGCCAAGATCGGACTAGGTCCACCGGGGAGCTGTTTTTT

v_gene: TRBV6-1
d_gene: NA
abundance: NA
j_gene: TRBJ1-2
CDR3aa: CASSDRQEILGGYTF
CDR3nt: TGTGCCAGCAGTGATCGACAGGAAATCCTAGGTGGCTACACCTTC

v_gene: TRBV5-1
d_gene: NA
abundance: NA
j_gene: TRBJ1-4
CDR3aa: CASSLIEGVVGEKLFF
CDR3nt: TGCGCCAGCAGCTTGATCGAGGGGGTCGTCGGTGAAAAACTGTTTTTT

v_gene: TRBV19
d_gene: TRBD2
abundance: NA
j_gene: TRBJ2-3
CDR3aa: CASSSGGAPDTQYF
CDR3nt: TGTGCCAGTAGTAGCGGGGGGGCCCCAGATACGCAGTATTTT

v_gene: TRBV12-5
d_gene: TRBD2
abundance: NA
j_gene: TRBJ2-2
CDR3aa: CASGLGTSGGARTGELFF
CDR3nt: TGTGCTAGTGGTTTGGGGACTAGCGGGGGGGCACGCACCGGGGAGCTGTTTTTT

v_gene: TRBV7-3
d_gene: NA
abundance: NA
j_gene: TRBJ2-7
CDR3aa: CASSSGTGAYEQYF
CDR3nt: TGTGCCAGCAGCTCCGGGACTGGAGCCTACGAGCAGTACTTC

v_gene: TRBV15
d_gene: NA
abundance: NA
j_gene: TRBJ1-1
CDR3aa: CATSRVARANTEAFF
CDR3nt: TGTGCCACCAGCAGAGTAGCCAGGGCGAACACTGAAGCTTTCTTT

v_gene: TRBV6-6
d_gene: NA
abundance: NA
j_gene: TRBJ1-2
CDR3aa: CASSRNPGLANYGYTF
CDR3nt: TGTGCCAGCAGTCGTAACCCAGGGTTGGCTAACTATGGCTACACCTTC

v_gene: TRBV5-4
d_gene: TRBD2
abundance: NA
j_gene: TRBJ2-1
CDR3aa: CASSLRLAGIDNEQFF
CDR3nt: TGTGCCAGCAGCTTGAGACTAGCGGGGATAGACAATGAGCAGTTCTTC

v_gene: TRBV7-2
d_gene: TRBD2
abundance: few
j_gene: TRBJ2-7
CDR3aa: CASSTTSGVSEQYF
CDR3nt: TGTGCCAGCAGCACGACTAGCGGAGTGTCTGAGCAGTACTTC

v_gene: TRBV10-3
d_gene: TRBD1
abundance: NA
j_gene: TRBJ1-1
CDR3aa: CAISESPVQGASEAFF
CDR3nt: TGTGCCATCAGTGAGTCGCCGGTGCAGGGGGCTTCTGAAGCTTTCTTT

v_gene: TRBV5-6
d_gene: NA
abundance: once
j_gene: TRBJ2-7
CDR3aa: CAVRQAIIYEQYF
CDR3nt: TGTGCCGTCCGCCAGGCCATCATCTACGAGCAGTACTTC

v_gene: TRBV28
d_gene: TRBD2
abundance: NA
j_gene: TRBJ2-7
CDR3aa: CASSSGLVEQYF
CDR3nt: TGTGCCAGCAGTTCGGGACTAGTCGAGCAGTACTTC

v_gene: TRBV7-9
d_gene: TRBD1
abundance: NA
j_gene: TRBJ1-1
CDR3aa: CASSLGRDRGHAEAFF
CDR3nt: TGTGCCAGCAGCTTAGGGCGCGACAGGGGGCACGCTGAAGCTTTCTTT

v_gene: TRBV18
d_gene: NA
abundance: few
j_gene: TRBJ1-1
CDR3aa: CASSPIIGDTEAFF
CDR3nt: TGTGCCAGCTCACCCATCATAGGGGATACTGAAGCTTTCTTT

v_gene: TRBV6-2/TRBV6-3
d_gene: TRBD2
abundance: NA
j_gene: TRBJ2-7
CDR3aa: CASSSGLAGGSSSYEQYF
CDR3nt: TGTGCCAGCAGTTCCGGACTAGCGGGGGGTAGCAGCTCCTACGAGCAGTACTTC

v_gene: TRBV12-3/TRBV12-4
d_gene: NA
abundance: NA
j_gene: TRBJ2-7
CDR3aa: CASGTGRLQYF
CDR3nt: TGTGCCAGCGGAACAGGGAGACTACAGTACTTC

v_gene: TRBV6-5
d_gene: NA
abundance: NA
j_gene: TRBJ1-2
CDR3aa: CASSYSPGGGYGYTF
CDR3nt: TGTGCCAGCAGTTACTCCCCCGGGGGAGGCTATGGCTACACCTTC

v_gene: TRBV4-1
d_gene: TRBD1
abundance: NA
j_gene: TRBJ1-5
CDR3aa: CASSQDTLQGANQPQHF
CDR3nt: TGCGCCAGCAGCCAAGATACATTACAGGGGGCGAATCAGCCCCAGCATTTT